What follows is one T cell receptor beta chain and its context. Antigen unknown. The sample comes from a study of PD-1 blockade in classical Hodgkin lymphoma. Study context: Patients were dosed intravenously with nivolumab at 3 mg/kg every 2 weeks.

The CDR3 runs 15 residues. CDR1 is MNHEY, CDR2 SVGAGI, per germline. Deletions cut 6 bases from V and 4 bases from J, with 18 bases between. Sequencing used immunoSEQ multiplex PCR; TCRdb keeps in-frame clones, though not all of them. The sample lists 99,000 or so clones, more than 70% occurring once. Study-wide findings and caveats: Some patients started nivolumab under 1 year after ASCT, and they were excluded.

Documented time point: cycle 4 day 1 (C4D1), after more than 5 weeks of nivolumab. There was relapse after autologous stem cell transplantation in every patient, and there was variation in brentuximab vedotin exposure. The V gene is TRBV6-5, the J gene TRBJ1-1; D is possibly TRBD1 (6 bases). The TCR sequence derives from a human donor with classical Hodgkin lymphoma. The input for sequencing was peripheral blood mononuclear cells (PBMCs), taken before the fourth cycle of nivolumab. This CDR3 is CASRPWGGARTEAFF. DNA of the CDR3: TGTGCCAGCAGGCCATGGGGGGGGGCTCGCACTGAAGCTTTCTTT.